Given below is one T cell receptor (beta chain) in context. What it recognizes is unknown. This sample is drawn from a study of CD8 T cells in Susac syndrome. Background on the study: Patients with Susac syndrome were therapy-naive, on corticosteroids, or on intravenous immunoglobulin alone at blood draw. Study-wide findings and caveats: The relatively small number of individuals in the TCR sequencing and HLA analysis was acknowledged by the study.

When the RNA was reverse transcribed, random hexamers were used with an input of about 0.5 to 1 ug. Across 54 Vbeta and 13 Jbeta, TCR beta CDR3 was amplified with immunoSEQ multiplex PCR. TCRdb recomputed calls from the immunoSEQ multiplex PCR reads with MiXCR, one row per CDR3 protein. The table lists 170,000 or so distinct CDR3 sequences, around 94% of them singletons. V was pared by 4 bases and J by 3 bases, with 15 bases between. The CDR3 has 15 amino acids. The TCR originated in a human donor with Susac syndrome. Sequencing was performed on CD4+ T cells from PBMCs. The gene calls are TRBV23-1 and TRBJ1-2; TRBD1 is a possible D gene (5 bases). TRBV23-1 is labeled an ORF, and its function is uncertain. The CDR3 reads CASSRGDGLDYGYTF. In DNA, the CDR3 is TGCGCCAGCAGTCGGGGGGACGGGTTGGACTATGGCTACACCTTC.